This T cell receptor (beta chain) originates from a study of CD8+ T cells in alopecia areata. Study-wide results and limits: Sequences from scalp samples also cover resident alphabeta T cells of normal skin.

Trimming removed 6 bases at V and 5 bases at J, with 10 bases between. Per the germline V gene, CDR1 is LNHDA and CDR2 is SQIVND (reference sequence). CDR3 length: 12 residues. Note on this clone: The antigen remains undetermined.

Treatment reported: oral pan-JAK inhibitor, 5-10 mg twice daily. Isolated RNA was reverse transcribed into cDNA used as the sequencing template. Method: immunoSEQ multiplex PCR; TCRdb's copy keeps in-frame clones and lacks some. This table has some 88,000 clones, around 44% appearing once. The chain couples TRBV19 to TRBJ2-5, with D possibly being TRBD1 (5 bases). This clonotype originated in a human donor with alopecia areata. This material consisted of CD8+ T cells sorted from blood, taken at week 24, from a patient treated with tofacitinib. As DNA, the CDR3 is TGTGCCAGTAGGGGGCTCAGCGAGACCCAGTACTTC. Translated, it gives CASRGLSETQYF.